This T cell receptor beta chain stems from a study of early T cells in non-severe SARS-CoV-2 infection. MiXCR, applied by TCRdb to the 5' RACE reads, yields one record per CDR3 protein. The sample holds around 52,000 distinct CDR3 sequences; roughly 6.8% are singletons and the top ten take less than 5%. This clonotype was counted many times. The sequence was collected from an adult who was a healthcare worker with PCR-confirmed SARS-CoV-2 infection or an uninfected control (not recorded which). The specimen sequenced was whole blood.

This CDR3 reads CASSYSGAGKRNGYTF. In DNA, the CDR3 is TGTGCCAGCAGTTACTCCGGTGCGGGGAAGAGGAATGGCTACACCTTC. The gene calls are TRBV6-5 and TRBJ1-2; D gene ambiguous. The CDR3 covers 16 residues. Deletions cut 0 bases from V and 6 bases from J, with 17 bases between. Germline CDR1 reads MNHEY; CDR2 reads SVGAGI.